The clone carrying this T cell receptor (beta chain) turned up a few times. Its antigen is as yet unknown. The source of the sample is a study of identical twins' blood T cells. Study-wide results and caveats: Abundant TCRbeta CDR3s overlapped more between twins than with unrelated donors.

The CDR3 is 12 residues long. The germline V gene encodes CDR1 LGHDT and CDR2 YNNKEL (reference sequence). V was shortened by 3 bases and J by 12 bases, with 15 bases between the two germline ends. TCRdb re-derived calls from the 5' RACE reads in MiXCR, one entry per CDR3 protein. The sample holds fewer than 450,000 distinct CDR3 sequences, 25% to 35% seen once. The sequence came from a woman between 18 and 49 years old in good health. The sample consisted of PBMCs. V and J are TRBV3-1 and TRBJ2-7, with D uncertain. The CDR3 region has the DNA TGTGCCAGCAGCCACTTGAAGGCTCTCCCGTACTTC. It translates to CASSHLKALPYF.